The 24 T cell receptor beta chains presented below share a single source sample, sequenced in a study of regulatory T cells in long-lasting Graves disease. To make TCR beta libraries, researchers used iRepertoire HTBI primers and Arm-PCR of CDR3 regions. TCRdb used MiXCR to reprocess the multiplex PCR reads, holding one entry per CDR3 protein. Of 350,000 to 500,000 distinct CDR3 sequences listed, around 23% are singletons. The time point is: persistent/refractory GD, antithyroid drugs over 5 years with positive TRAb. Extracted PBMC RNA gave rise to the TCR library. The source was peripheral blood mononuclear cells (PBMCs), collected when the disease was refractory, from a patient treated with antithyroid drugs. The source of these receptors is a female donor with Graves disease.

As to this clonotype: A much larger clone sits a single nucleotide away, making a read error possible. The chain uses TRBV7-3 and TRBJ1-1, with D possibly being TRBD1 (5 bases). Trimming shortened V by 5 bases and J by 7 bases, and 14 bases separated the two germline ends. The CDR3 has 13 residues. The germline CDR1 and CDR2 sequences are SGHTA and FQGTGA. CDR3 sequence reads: CASSPGPGLEAFF. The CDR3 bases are TGTGCCAGCAGCCCCGGGCCAGGGCTTGAAGCTTTCTTT.

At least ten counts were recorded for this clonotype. The CDR3 reads CASSWTGGDEKLFF. The CDR3 bases are TGTGCCAGCAGTTGGACAGGGGGAGACGAAAAACTGTTTTTT. The chain uses TRBV2 and TRBJ1-4; TRBD1 aligns across 10 bases. The CDR3 is made up of 14 amino acids. V shed 5 bases and J 8 bases; nucleotides not matched to a gene: 5. The germline V gene has CDR1 SNHLY and CDR2 FYNNEI.

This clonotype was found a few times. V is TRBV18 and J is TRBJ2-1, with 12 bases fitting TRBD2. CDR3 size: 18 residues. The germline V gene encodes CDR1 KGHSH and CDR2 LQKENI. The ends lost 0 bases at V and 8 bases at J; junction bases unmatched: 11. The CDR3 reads CASSPPGLAGGQSDEQFF. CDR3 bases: TGTGCCAGCTCACCACCGGGACTAGCGGGCGGTCAAAGCGATGAGCAGTTCTTC.

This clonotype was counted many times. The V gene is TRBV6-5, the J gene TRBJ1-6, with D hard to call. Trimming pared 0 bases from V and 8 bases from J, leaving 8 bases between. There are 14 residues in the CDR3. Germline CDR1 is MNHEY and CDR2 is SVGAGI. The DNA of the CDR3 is TGTGCCAGCAGTTACTCGAGACCCGATTCACCCCTCCACTTT. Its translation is CASSYSRPDSPLHF.

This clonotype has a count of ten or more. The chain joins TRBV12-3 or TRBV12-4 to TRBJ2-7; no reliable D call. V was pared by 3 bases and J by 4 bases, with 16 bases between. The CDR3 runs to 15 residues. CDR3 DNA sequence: TGTGCCAGCAGTTTGAGCTGGGGTTCGTCGTACGAGCAGTACTTC. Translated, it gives CASSLSWGSSYEQYF.

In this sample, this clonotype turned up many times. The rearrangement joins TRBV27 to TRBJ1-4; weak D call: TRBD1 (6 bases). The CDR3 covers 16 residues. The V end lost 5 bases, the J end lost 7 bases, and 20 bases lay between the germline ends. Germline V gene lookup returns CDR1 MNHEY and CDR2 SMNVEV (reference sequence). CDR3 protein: CASSPYYTGFSEKLFF. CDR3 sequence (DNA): TGTGCCAGCAGTCCGTACTATACAGGGTTTTCTGAAAAACTGTTTTTT.

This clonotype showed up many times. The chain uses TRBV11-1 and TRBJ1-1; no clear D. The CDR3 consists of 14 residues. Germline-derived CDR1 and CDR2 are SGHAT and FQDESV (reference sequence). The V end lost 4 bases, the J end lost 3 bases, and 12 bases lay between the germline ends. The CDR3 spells CASSSNLGDTEAFF. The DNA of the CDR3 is TGTGCCAGCAGCTCCAACTTGGGTGACACTGAAGCTTTCTTT.

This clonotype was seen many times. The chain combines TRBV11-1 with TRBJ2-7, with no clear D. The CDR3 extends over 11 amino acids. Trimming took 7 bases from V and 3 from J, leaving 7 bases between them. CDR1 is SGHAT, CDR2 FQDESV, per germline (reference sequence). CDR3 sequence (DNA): TGTGCCAGCACACAAGACTACGAGCAGTACTTC. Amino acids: CASTQDYEQYF.

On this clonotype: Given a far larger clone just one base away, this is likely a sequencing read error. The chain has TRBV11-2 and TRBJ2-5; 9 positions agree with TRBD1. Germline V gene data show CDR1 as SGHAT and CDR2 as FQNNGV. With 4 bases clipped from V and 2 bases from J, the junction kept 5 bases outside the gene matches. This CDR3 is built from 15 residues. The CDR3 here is CASSSGTGNQETQYF. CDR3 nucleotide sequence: TGTGCCAGCAGCTCCGGGACAGGGAATCAAGAGACCCAGTACTTC.

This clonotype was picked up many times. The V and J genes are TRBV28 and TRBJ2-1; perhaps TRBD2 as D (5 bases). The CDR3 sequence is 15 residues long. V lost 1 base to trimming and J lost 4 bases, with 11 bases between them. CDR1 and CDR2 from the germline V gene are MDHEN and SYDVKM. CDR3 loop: CASSLFSGTYNEQFF. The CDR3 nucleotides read TGTGCCAGCAGTTTATTCAGCGGCACATACAATGAGCAGTTCTTC.

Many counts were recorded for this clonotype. The CDR3 loop is CASDASLDTGELFF. In nucleotides, the CDR3 is TGTGCCAGCGACGCTAGTCTGGACACCGGGGAGCTGTTTTTT. The chain has TRBV28 and TRBJ2-2; D not resolved. Germline V gives CDR1 MDHEN, CDR2 SYDVKM. This CDR3 comprises 14 residues. The ends were cut back, 8 bases at V and 3 bases at J, with 13 bases in the middle.

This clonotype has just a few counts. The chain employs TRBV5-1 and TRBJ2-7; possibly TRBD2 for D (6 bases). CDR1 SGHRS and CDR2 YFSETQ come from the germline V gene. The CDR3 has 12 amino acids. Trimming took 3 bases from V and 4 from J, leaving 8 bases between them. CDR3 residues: CASSSAGYEQYF. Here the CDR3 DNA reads TGCGCCAGCAGCTCGGCGGGGTACGAGCAGTACTTC.

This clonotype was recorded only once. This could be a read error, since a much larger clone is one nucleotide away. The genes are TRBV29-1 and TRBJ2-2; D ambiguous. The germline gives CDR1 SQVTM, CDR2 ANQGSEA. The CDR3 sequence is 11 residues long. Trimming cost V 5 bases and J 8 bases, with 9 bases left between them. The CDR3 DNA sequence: TGCAGCGTTACTCCCCTGGGGGAGCTGTTTTTT. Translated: CSVTPLGELFF.

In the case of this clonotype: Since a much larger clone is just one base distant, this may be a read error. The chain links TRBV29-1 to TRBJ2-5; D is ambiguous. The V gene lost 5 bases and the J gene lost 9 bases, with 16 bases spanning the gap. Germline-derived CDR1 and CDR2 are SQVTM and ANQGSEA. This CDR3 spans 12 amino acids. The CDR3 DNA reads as TGCAGCGTTAAGGGCCCCCTGTGGTCCCAGTACTTC. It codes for CSVKGPLWSQYF.

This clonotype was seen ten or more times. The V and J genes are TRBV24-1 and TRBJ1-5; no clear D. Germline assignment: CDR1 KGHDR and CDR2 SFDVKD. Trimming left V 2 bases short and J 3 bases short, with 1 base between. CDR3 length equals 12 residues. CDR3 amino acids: CATSDSNQPQHF. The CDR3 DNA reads TGTGCCACCAGTGATTCCAATCAGCCCCAGCATTTT.

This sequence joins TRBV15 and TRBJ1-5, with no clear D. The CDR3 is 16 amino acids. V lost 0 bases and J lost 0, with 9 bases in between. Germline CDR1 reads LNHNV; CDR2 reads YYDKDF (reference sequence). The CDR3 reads CATSRDQQHSNQPQHF. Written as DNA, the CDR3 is TGTGCCACCAGCAGAGATCAACAGCATAGCAATCAGCCCCAGCATTTT.

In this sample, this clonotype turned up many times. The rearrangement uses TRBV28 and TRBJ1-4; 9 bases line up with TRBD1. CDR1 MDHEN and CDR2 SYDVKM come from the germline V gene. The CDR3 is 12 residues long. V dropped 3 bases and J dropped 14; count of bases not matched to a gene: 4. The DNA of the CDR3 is TGTGCCAGCAGTTTGACAGGGGGTCAGCTGTTTTTT. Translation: CASSLTGGQLFF.

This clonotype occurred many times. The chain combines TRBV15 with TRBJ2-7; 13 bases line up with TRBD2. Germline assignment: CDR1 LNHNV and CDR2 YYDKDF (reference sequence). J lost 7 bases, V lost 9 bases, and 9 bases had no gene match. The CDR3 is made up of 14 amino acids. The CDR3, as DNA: TGTGCCACGGGGTCACTAGCGGGAGGGGGAGAGCAGTACTTC. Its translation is CATGSLAGGGEQYF. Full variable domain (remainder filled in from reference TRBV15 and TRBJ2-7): DAMVIQNPRYQVTQFGKPVTLSCSQTLNHNVMYWYQQKSSQAPKLLFHYYDKDFNNEADTPDNFQSRRPNTSFCFLDIRSPGLGDTAMYLCATGSLAGGGEQYFGPGTRLTVT.

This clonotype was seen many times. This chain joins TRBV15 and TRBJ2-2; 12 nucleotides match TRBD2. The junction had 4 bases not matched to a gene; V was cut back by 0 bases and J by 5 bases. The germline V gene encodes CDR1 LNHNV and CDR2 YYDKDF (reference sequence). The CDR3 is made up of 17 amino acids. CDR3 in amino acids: CATSRDRLAGVTGELFF. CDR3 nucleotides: TGTGCCACCAGCAGAGACAGACTAGCGGGAGTAACCGGGGAGCTGTTTTTT.

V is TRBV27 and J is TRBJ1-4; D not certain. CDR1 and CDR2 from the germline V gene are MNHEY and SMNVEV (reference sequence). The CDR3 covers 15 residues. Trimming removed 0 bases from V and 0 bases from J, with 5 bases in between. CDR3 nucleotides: TGTGCCAGCAGTTTATCTCCCGCAACTAATGAAAAACTGTTTTTT. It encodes CASSLSPATNEKLFF.

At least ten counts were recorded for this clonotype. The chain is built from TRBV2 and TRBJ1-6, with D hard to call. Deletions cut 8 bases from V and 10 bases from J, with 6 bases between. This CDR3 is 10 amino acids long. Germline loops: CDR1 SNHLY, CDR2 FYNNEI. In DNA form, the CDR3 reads TGTGCCAGCGGGGAGTCACCCCTCCACTTT. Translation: CASGESPLHF. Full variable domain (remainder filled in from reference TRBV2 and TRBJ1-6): EPEVTQTPSHQVTQMGQEVILRCVPISNHLYFYWYRQILGQKVEFLVSFYNNEISEKSEIFDDQFSVERPDGSNFTLKIRSTKLEDSAMYFCASGESPLHFGNGTRLTVT.

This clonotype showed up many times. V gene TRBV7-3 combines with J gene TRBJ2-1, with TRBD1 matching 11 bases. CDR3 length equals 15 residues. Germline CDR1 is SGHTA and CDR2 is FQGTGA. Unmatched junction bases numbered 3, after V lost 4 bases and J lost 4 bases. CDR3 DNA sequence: TGTGCCAGCAGCTACGGGACAGGGGGTTACAATGAGCAGTTCTTC. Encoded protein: CASSYGTGGYNEQFF.

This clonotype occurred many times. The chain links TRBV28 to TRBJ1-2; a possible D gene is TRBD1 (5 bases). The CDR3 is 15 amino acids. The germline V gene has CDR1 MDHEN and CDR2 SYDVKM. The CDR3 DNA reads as TGTGTCACGACGGGGCGCTCGGAAGGATATTATGGCTACACCTTC. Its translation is CVTTGRSEGYYGYTF.

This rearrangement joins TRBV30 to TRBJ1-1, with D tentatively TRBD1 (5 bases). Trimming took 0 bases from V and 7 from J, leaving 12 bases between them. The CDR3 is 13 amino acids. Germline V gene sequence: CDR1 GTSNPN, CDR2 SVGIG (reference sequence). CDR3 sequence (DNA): TGTGCCTGGAGTGTTTTGGAGGGGAATGAAGCTTTCTTT. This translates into CAWSVLEGNEAFF.